The rows below give T cell receptor beta chains drawn from one sample of a study of blood T cell repertoires in COVID-19. Libraries were prepared by immunoSEQ multiplex PCR; TCRdb keeps only in-frame clonotypes and omits some of them. In the table there are roughly 52,000 clones, roughly four fifths of which are singletons. Sequencing was carried out using peripheral blood. The receptors here all came from a man older than 75 with COVID-19, enrolled during active disease. Each CDR3 is given with its conserved first and last residue. Each record gives: clone size, D gene, V gene, J gene, CDR3 DNA, CDR3 protein. A D gene is named only where the DNA matches it firmly. Size tells how often a clone was seen (once, few, many) or the class of an expanded clone, and some rows leave it out.

NA	TRBD2	TRBV9	TRBJ2-3	TGTGCCAGCAGCGCCCCGCGGGCGGGGGGGCAATCAGATACGCAGTATTTT	CASSAPRAGGQSDTQYF
NA	TRBD1	TRBV11-3	TRBJ2-2	TGTGCCAGCAGCCACAGGGGTTTCGGGACCGGGGAGCTGTTTTTT	CASSHRGFGTGELFF
NA	TRBD1	TRBV18	TRBJ1-6	TGTGCCAGCTCACCTGGGACAGATAATTCACCCCTCCACTTT	CASSPGTDNSPLHF
NA	NA	TRBV29-1	TRBJ2-1	TGCAGCGTTGGATCCGGGGAAGGGGGTGAGCAGTTCTTC	CSVGSGEGGEQFF
NA	TRBD2	TRBV27	TRBJ2-1	TGTGCCAGCAGTTTATCGGCGGGAGACGAGGTGATTGAGCAGTTCTTC	CASSLSAGDEVIEQFF
NA	NA	TRBV5-1	TRBJ1-1	TGCGCCAGCAGCTTGGTGGTCGGGGTGAACACTGAAGCTTTCTTT	CASSLVVGVNTEAFF
NA	TRBD2	TRBV5-6	TRBJ2-5	TGTGCCAGCGGAGGGACTAGCGGGGGGGCAAGTGAGACCCAGTACTTC	CASGGTSGGASETQYF
NA	NA	TRBV6-2/TRBV6-3	TRBJ1-1	TGTGCCAGCAGTCGGACACCCCGGGAAGCTTTCTTT	CASSRTPREAFF
NA	TRBD2	TRBV7-2	TRBJ2-1	TGTGCCAGCAGCCCTCTGCGGGGGAGGTACAATGAGCAGTTCTTC	CASSPLRGRYNEQFF
NA	NA	TRBV18	TRBJ2-7	TGTGCCAGCTCACCCCGAATAAGGACAGTCAGGGCCGGAGCCTACGAGCAGTACTTC	CASSPRIRTVRAGAYEQYF
NA	TRBD2	TRBV24-1	TRBJ2-1	TGTGCCACCAGTGATTTTACTAGCGGGGGTTACAATGAGCAGTTCTTC	CATSDFTSGGYNEQFF
NA	TRBD2	TRBV18	TRBJ2-3	TGTGCCAGCTCACCGACTAGCGGGGGGGATAACAAGGCAGATACGCAGTATTTT	CASSPTSGGDNKADTQYF
NA	NA	TRBV30	TRBJ1-4	TGTGCCTGGAATGACGCTGTAAAGGGGGAAAAACTGTTTTTT	CAWNDAVKGEKLFF
NA	TRBD1	TRBV7-8	TRBJ2-7	TGTGCCAGCGGAGGGGACAGGAACTTCTACGAGCAGTACTTC	CASGGDRNFYEQYF
NA	NA	TRBV12-5	TRBJ1-2	TGTGCTAGTGGTCTAGCAGGGGCCCCAAGGAATGGCTACACCTTC	CASGLAGAPRNGYTF
NA	NA	TRBV27	TRBJ1-2	TGTGCCAGCAGTTCGGGGTCGGCGGGGGCAGACTATGGCTACACCTTC	CASSSGSAGADYGYTF
NA	TRBD2	TRBV4-2	TRBJ2-2	TGTGCCAGCAGCCCGGGGGGGCTGAACACCGGGGAGCTGTTTTTT	CASSPGGLNTGELFF
NA	TRBD1	TRBV29-1	TRBJ1-1	TGCAGCGCCACCAGACAGGGGTACTCTAACACTGAAGCTTTCTTT	CSATRQGYSNTEAFF
NA	TRBD1	TRBV3-1/TRBV3-2	TRBJ1-5	TGTGCCAGCAGCCCAAAGACAGGGTTTGGCCAGCCCCAGCATTTT	CASSPKTGFGQPQHF
NA	NA	TRBV28	TRBJ1-2	TGTGCCACCAAGGAGCGGACCTATGGCTACACCTTC	CATKERTYGYTF
NA	NA	TRBV5-1	TRBJ2-2	TGCGCCAGCAGCGAGTACACCGGGGAGCTGTTTTTT	CASSEYTGELFF
NA	NA	TRBV18	TRBJ1-1	TGTGCCAGCTCACCTGGGGCCCCCTCGCCTGAAGCTTTCTTT	CASSPGAPSPEAFF
NA	NA	TRBV15	TRBJ1-3	TGTGCCACCAGCATCCGGGGACACTTCGCCTCTGGAAACACCATATATTTT	CATSIRGHFASGNTIYF
once	NA	TRBV5-6	TRBJ2-5	TGTGCCAGCAGCATCACAGGCGTAGGGACCCAGTACTTC	CASSITGVGTQYF
few	NA	TRBV5-6	TRBJ1-2	TGTGCCAGCAGCTTGGCTGGACAGAACTATGGCTACACCTTC	CASSLAGQNYGYTF
once	NA	TRBV6-5	TRBJ1-1	TGTGCCAGCAGAAGTCGAGAGAAGAACACTGAAGCTTTCTTT	CASRSREKNTEAFF
NA	NA	TRBV7-2	TRBJ2-6	TGTGCCAGCAGCTTAGTTGGACTGCGCCTATCTGGGGCCAACGTCCTGACTTTC	CASSLVGLRLSGANVLTF
NA	TRBD1	TRBV7-9	TRBJ1-4	TGTGCCAGCAGCTTATTAGGACAGGGTAATGAAAAACTGTTTTTT	CASSLLGQGNEKLFF
NA	TRBD2	TRBV5-1	TRBJ2-1	TGCGCCAGCAGCCCCCTCCCTAGCGGGGGGGACAATGAGCAGTTCTTC	CASSPLPSGGDNEQFF
NA	TRBD1	TRBV5-1	TRBJ1-5	TGCGCCAGCAGCTCTGGACAGGGTGAAAGGCAGCCCCAGCATTTT	CASSSGQGERQPQHF
few	NA	TRBV7-6	TRBJ1-2	TGTGCCAGCAGCCCTGAACAGGTGTTCTATGGCTACACCTTC	CASSPEQVFYGYTF
NA	TRBD1	TRBV4-1	TRBJ2-4	TGCGCCAGCAGCCCTAGGACAGGGGGCGAGACAGTAGCCAAAAACATTCAGTACTTC	CASSPRTGGETVAKNIQYF
NA	TRBD1	TRBV18	TRBJ1-2	TGTGCCAGCTCACTAGGACGGACAGGGGGCTATGGCTACACCTTC	CASSLGRTGGYGYTF
NA	NA	TRBV7-9	TRBJ1-2	TGTGCCAGCCAGGGCGACTATGGCTACACCTTC	CASQGDYGYTF
few	NA	TRBV5-1	TRBJ2-1	TGCGCCAGCAGCACGACTAGGGGGCATGAGCAGTTCTTC	CASSTTRGHEQFF
NA	TRBD1	TRBV12-3/TRBV12-4	TRBJ1-2	TGTGCCAGCACTACCGGGACAGGGGCTGGCTACACCTTC	CASTTGTGAGYTF
NA	TRBD1	TRBV15	TRBJ1-1	TGTGCCACCAGCAGGAACCCCACCGGGACAGGGGGAACTGAAGCTTTCTTT	CATSRNPTGTGGTEAFF
NA	TRBD1	TRBV29-1	TRBJ1-2	TGCAGCGCCTTCCGGGACAGCTATGGCTACACCTTC	CSAFRDSYGYTF
NA	TRBD2	TRBV19	TRBJ2-2	TGTGCCAGTAGCTTAGCGGGAGGGAACACCGGGGAGCTGTTTTTT	CASSLAGGNTGELFF
NA	NA	TRBV5-1	TRBJ2-4	TGCGCCAGCAGCTTGGATTGGGGGCTAGCCAAAAACATTCAGTACTTC	CASSLDWGLAKNIQYF
NA	TRBD1	TRBV24-1	TRBJ2-5	TGTGCCACCGCATCTCCCGGGACAGGGACCGGCGAGACCCAGTACTTC	CATASPGTGTGETQYF
once	NA	TRBV5-1	TRBJ1-4	TGCGCCAGCAGCTTGGCAGCGGGGGGAGGTGAAAAACTGTTTTTT	CASSLAAGGGEKLFF
NA	TRBD1	TRBV30	TRBJ1-6	TGTGCCTGGAGTCGCGCACAGGGGGCGGATTCACCCCTCCACTTT	CAWSRAQGADSPLHF
NA	NA	TRBV7-9	TRBJ1-2	TGTGCCAGCAGCTTATCAGGGGTTAACTATGGCTACACCTTC	CASSLSGVNYGYTF
NA	TRBD2	TRBV27	TRBJ2-3	TGTGCCAGCAGTCCTCTAGCGGGGCTCACAGATACGCAGTATTTT	CASSPLAGLTDTQYF
NA	TRBD1	TRBV7-8	TRBJ1-1	TGTGCCAGCAGCCCCGACAGGGTGACTGAAGCTTTCTTT	CASSPDRVTEAFF
NA	NA	TRBV7-9	TRBJ2-7	TGTGCCAGCAGCAAAAGCGGGTACGAGCAGTACTTC	CASSKSGYEQYF
NA	NA	TRBV7-2	TRBJ1-5	TGTGCCAGCAGCCTTAGGCCATCAGGGGAAAATCAGCCCCAGCATTTT	CASSLRPSGENQPQHF
NA	NA	TRBV28	TRBJ1-5	TGTGCCAGCAGCTGGAGTAGTTCTAATCAGCCCCAGCATTTT	CASSWSSSNQPQHF
few	NA	TRBV5-6	TRBJ2-5	TGTGCCAGCAGCTTGGGGGTGGAGAGCCAAGAGACCCAGTACTTC	CASSLGVESQETQYF
NA	NA	TRBV19	TRBJ2-2	TGTGCCAGTAGTACAGGACTGAACACCGGGGAGCTGTTTTTT	CASSTGLNTGELFF